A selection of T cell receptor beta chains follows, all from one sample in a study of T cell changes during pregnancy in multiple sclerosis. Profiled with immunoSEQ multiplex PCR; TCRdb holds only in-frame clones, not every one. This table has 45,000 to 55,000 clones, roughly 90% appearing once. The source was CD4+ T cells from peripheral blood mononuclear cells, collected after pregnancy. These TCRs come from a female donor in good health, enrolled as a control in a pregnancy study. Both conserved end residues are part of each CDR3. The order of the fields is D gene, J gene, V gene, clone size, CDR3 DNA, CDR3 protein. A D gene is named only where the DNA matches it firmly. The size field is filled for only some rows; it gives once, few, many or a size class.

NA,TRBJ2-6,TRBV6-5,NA,TGTGCCAGCAACCAGGGAAGCTCTGGGGCCAACGTCCTGACTTTC,CASNQGSSGANVLTF
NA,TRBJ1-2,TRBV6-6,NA,TGTGCCAGCAGTTACGGCGGGCGCAGGATGAGTGGCTACACCTTC,CASSYGGRRMSGYTF
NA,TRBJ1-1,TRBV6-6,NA,TGTGCCAGCAGAGGTAGAGCGCACACTGAAGCTTTCTTT,CASRGRAHTEAFF
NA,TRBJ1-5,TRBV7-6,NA,TGTGCCAGCAGCTTAGCCTCGGGTGGCAATCAGCCCCAGCATTTT,CASSLASGGNQPQHF
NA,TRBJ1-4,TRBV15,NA,TGTGCCACCAGCATACAACAGGGCGAAAAACTGTTTTTT,CATSIQQGEKLFF
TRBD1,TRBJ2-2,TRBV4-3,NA,TGCGCCAGCAGCCAAGGACAGGGCAGCACCGGGGAGCTGTTTTTT,CASSQGQGSTGELFF
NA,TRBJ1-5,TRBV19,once,TGTGCCAGTTCTTGGGCCGTCAATCAGCCCCAGCATTTT,CASSWAVNQPQHF
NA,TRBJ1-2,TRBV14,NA,TGTGCCAGCAGCCCTGACACCAGTGGCTACACCTTC,CASSPDTSGYTF
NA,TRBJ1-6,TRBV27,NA,TGTGCCAGCAGTTTCAGGACAGATAATTCACCCCTCCACTTT,CASSFRTDNSPLHF
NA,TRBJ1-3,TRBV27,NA,TGTGCCAGCAGTTTGGATCGGGGGAACTCTGGAAACACCATATATTTT,CASSLDRGNSGNTIYF
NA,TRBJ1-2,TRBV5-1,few,TGCGCCAGCAGCCCCTGGGAGGGGGGATTGTATGGCTACACCTTC,CASSPWEGGLYGYTF
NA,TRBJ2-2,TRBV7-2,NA,TGTGCCAGCAGCCTAGACAGACCGAACACCGGGGAGCTGTTTTTT,CASSLDRPNTGELFF
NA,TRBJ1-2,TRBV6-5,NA,TGTGCCAGCAGTTTCGACAGGATGGGGGGCTACACCTTC,CASSFDRMGGYTF
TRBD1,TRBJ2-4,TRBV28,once,TGTGCCAGCAGTAGACAGGGTAGCCAAAACATTCAGTACTTC,CASSRQGSQNIQYF
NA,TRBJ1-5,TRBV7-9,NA,TGTGCCAGCAGTCTGACAACGGGCAATCAGCCCCAGCATTTT,CASSLTTGNQPQHF
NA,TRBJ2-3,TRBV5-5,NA,TGTGCCAGCAGCCCCCAAGTGACCTCGGGTGGGGATACGCAGTATTTT,CASSPQVTSGGDTQYF
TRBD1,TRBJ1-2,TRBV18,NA,TGTGCCAGCTCACCACCGGACAGGGGTGACTATGGCTACACCTTC,CASSPPDRGDYGYTF
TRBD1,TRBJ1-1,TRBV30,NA,TGTGCCTGGAGTGTAAGCCGAAAGGGGGCGTCGGCTTTCTTT,CAWSVSRKGASAFF
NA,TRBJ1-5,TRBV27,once,TGTGCCAGCAGTTTTTTAAGAGGCGGCGGGGTTGAGTCGAATCAGCCCCAGCATTTT,CASSFLRGGGVESNQPQHF
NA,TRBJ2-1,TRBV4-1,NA,TGCGCCAGCAGTTTATCCCCCGCGAATGAGCAGTTCTTC,CASSLSPANEQFF
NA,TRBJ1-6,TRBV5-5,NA,TGTGCCAGCAGCTTGTGGGGGGGCTCTAATTCACCCCTCCACTTT,CASSLWGGSNSPLHF
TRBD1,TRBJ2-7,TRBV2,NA,TGTGCCAGCAAAATGTGGGACAGAACCTACGAGCAGTACTTC,CASKMWDRTYEQYF
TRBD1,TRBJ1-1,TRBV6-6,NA,TGTGCCAGCAGAGAACAGGGGCTTGGAATGAACACTGAAGCTTTCTTT,CASREQGLGMNTEAFF
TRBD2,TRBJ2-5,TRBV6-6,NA,TGTGCCAGCAGTCGCGGGGGGATACAAGAGACCCAGTACTTC,CASSRGGIQETQYF
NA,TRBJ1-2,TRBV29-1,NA,TGCAGCGCTCCGACAGCTAACTATGGCTACACCTTC,CSAPTANYGYTF
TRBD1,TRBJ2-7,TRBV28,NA,TGTGCCAACAGTTTAAGGACAGGATCCTACGAGCAGTACTTC,CANSLRTGSYEQYF
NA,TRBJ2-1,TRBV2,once,TGTGCCAGCAGTCCCCGGGACTTCCCCTCCTACAATGAGCAGTTCTTC,CASSPRDFPSYNEQFF
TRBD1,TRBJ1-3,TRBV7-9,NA,TGTGCCAGCAGCCCTCCACAGGGGGCGCTTGGAAACACCATATATTTT,CASSPPQGALGNTIYF
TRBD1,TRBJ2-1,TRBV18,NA,TGTGCCAGCTCATCGACAGGGGTCCTCCCCTACAATGAGCAGTTCTTC,CASSSTGVLPYNEQFF
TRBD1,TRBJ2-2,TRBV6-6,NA,TGTGCCAGCAGCCCACCGGGACAGAGTAACACCGGGGAGCTGTTTTTT,CASSPPGQSNTGELFF
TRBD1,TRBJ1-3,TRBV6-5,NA,TGTGCCAGCAGGCGACAGGGCTCTGGAAACACCATATATTTT,CASRRQGSGNTIYF
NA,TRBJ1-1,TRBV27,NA,TGTGCCAGCACCCAGGGAGGGGCTGGTGGGAACACTGAAGCTTTCTTT,CASTQGGAGGNTEAFF
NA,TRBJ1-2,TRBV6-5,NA,TGTGCCAGCAGGGAGGGATATGGCTACACCTTC,CASREGYGYTF
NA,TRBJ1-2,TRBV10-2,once,TGCGCCAGCCTATCGTCGGGATCGCCGTATGGCTACACCTTC,CASLSSGSPYGYTF
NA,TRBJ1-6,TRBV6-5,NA,TGTGCCAGCAGTTTACAGGGTGGGGCTTCACCCCTCCACTTT,CASSLQGGASPLHF
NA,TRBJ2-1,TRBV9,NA,TGTGCCAGCAGCGTAGGGCGCCGCGGAAGCTCCTACAATGAGCAGTTCTTC,CASSVGRRGSSYNEQFF
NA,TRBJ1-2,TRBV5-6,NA,TGTGCCAGCAGCTTGGGGGGGCTCGATGGCTACACCTTC,CASSLGGLDGYTF
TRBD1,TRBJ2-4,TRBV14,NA,TGTGCCAGCAGCCCGGCATACAGGGGCCGAACCAAAAACATTCAGTACTTC,CASSPAYRGRTKNIQYF
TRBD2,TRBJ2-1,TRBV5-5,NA,TGTGCCAGCAGCTTGGCCGCTAGCGGGGGCTACAATGAGCAGTTCTTC,CASSLAASGGYNEQFF